The 18 T cell receptor beta chains listed next were all sequenced from one sample in a study of CD8 T cells in ankylosing spondylitis. Each CDR3 protein is one row after TCRdb ran MiXCR on the 5' RACE reads. The table shows over 110,000 distinct CDR3 sequences, with more than 7% occurring only once. The sequencing sample was made of synovial fluid, either unsorted or a sorted T cell fraction (not recorded which). These receptors were taken from a male donor with ankylosing spondylitis.

This clonotype showed up many times. The J gene is TRBJ2-5, the V gene TRBV9, with 11 nucleotides matching TRBD2. Losses at the gene ends were 0 bases for V and 4 bases for J; bases not matched to a gene: 11. There are 18 residues in the CDR3. CDR1 is SGDLS, CDR2 YYNGEE, per germline. The chain's CDR3 is CASSVVASGGPIGETQYF. The CDR3 nucleotides read TGTGCCAGCAGCGTAGTTGCTAGCGGGGGGCCCATAGGAGAGACCCAGTACTTC.

This clonotype was recorded many times. The chain's CDR3 is CSAFIGTGGAETQYF. CDR3 coding DNA: TGCAGTGCTTTCATTGGGACAGGGGGCGCCGAGACCCAGTACTTC. The chain employs TRBV20-1 and TRBJ2-5; TRBD1 matches 12 bases. Germline V gene data show CDR1 as DFQATT and CDR2 as SNEGSKA (reference sequence). The ends lost 5 bases at V and 5 bases at J; junction bases unmatched: 9. CDR3 length: 15 amino acids.

This clonotype appeared many times. The chain couples TRBV5-4 to TRBJ2-7; 7 positions match TRBD1. The V gene's germline CDR1 is SGHNT and CDR2 YYREEE (reference sequence). Unmatched junction bases numbered 4, after V lost 0 bases and J lost 7 bases. The CDR3 is 13 amino acids. The CDR3: CASSLGQTGEQYF. The DNA of the CDR3 is TGTGCCAGCAGCTTGGGACAGACAGGGGAGCAGTACTTC.

This clonotype was seen more than once but under ten times. This rearrangement joins TRBV12-5 to TRBJ2-1; no reliable D call. V lost 5 bases and J 10 bases, leaving 15 bases between the germline ends. CDR1 is LGHNT, CDR2 FRNRAP, per germline. The CDR3 extends over 13 amino acids. The CDR3 spells CASGLDLHREQFF. In DNA, the CDR3 is TGTGCTAGTGGTCTTGACCTCCACCGGGAGCAGTTCTTC.

This clonotype was seen at least ten times. The chain is built from TRBV5-1 and TRBJ2-1; D possibly corresponds to TRBD1 (5 bases). The germline V gene has CDR1 SGHRS and CDR2 YFSETQ. Trimming took off 1 base at V and 3 bases at J, with 17 bases between the two ends. The CDR3 sequence is 17 residues long. The chain's CDR3 is CASSLRIRQGLYNEQFF. As DNA, the CDR3 is TGCGCCAGCAGCTTGAGGATACGGCAGGGTCTCTACAATGAGCAGTTCTTC.

This clonotype was counted ten times or more. The chain combines TRBV29-1 with TRBJ2-2; a weak D match, TRBD1 (6 bases). V lost 8 bases and J 0 bases, leaving 13 bases between the germline ends. Germline assignment: CDR1 SQVTM and CDR2 ANQGSEA. The CDR3 is 14 amino acids. This CDR3 reads CSFRRTANTGELFF. CDR3 nucleotide sequence: TGCAGCTTCAGACGGACAGCGAACACCGGGGAGCTGTTTTTT.

This clonotype has at least ten counts. The chain carries TRBV20-1 and TRBJ1-4; tentatively, D is TRBD1 (5 bases). The CDR3 consists of 13 residues. CDR1 and CDR2 from the germline V gene are DFQATT and SNEGSKA (reference sequence). Trimming shortened V by 3 bases and J by 5 bases, and 10 bases separated the two germline ends. The CDR3 here is CSARGRGNEKLFF. In nucleotides, the CDR3 is TGCAGTGCTAGGGGGCGCGGAAATGAAAAACTGTTTTTT.

The chain uses TRBV4-2 and TRBJ2-1; 9 bases map to TRBD2. The germline gives CDR1 LGHNA, CDR2 YNFKEQ. J gave up 3 bases and V 2 bases, and 2 bases lay outside the gene matches. The CDR3 extends over 15 amino acids. CDR3: CASSQRLADYNEQFF. The DNA for the CDR3 is TGTGCCAGCAGCCAAAGACTAGCGGACTACAATGAGCAGTTCTTC.

This clonotype showed up many times. This chain connects TRBV7-8 to TRBJ2-7; D possibly corresponds to TRBD1 (5 bases). With 5 bases removed from V and 4 bases from J, the gap between germline ends came to 12 bases. The CDR3 loop spans 13 amino acids. Per germline, CDR1 SGHVS and CDR2 FQNEAQ. The CDR3, as DNA: TGTGCCAGCAGCCTCGCCCAGGGATACGAGCAGTACTTC. Translated: CASSLAQGYEQYF.

The chain is built from TRBV9 and TRBJ2-7; no reliable D call. The CDR3 contains 13 residues. The V end was cut by 7 bases, the J end by 7 bases, with 18 bases between. Germline V lookup: CDR1 SGDLS, CDR2 YYNGEE. CDR3 residues: CASPNLGPREQYF. CDR3 sequence (DNA): TGTGCCAGCCCTAATCTAGGGCCTAGGGAGCAGTACTTC. The variable domain in full, with the rest retrieved from reference TRBV9 and TRBJ2-7, is DSGVTQTPKHLITATGQRVTLRCSPRSGDLSVYWYQQSLDQGLQFLIQYYNGEERAKGNILERFSAQQFPDLHSELNLSSLELGDSALYFCASPNLGPREQYFGPGTRLTVT.

The sample holds many counts of this clonotype. V gene TRBV9 combines with J gene TRBJ2-1; D uncertain. Per the germline V gene, CDR1 is SGDLS and CDR2 is YYNGEE. V lost 4 bases and J lost 3, with 11 bases in between. CDR3 size: 14 residues. CDR3 protein: CASSSSPVYNEQFF. CDR3 DNA sequence: TGTGCCAGCAGCTCATCCCCGGTCTACAATGAGCAGTTCTTC.

This clonotype was seen ten or more times. This chain uses TRBV5-6 with TRBJ1-5, with 10 bases identical to TRBD1. The CDR3 has 15 amino acids. V lost 4 bases to trimming and J lost 3 bases; unmatched junction nucleotides: 4. In germline, CDR1 is SGHDT, CDR2 YYEEEE. CDR3 amino acids: CASSIDRGLNQPQHF. The CDR3 DNA reads TGTGCCAGCAGCATAGACAGGGGGCTCAATCAGCCCCAGCATTTT.

In its sample, this clonotype was seen many times. The chain has TRBV11-3 and TRBJ2-2; 9 bases agree with TRBD1. This CDR3 has 15 residues. The germline V gene encodes CDR1 SGHNT and CDR2 YENEEA. V was pared by 5 bases and J by 7 bases, with 8 bases of the junction left unmatched. For the CDR3, the DNA is TGTGCCAGCAGCCGGGACAGGGCGAGGGACGGGGAGCTGTTTTTT. This sequence encodes CASSRDRARDGELFF.

There are a few counts of this clonotype. The J gene is TRBJ2-3, the V gene TRBV7-2; D is possibly TRBD1 (5 bases). Germline CDR1 reads SGHTA; CDR2 reads FQGNSA. The CDR3 spans 16 residues. V was cut by 2 bases and J by 0 bases, with 12 bases left in between. The CDR3 region is CASSLRGKLSTDTQYF. For the CDR3, the DNA is TGTGCCAGCAGCTTAAGGGGCAAGCTTAGCACAGATACGCAGTATTTT.

As regards this clonotype: Since a much larger clone is just one base distant, this may be a read error. The rearrangement links TRBV7-2 to TRBJ1-1; D remains ambiguous. Germline V gene data show CDR1 as SGHTA and CDR2 as FQGNSA. This CDR3 comprises 12 residues. The CDR3 protein is CASSFGFTQAFF. Written as DNA, the CDR3 is TGTGCCAGCAGCTTCGGGTTCACTCAAGCTTTCTTT.

Comment on this clonotype: This may stem from a read error, because a much larger clone lies one nucleotide away. The J gene is TRBJ1-4, the V gene TRBV5-6, with D tentatively TRBD1 (6 bases). V was clipped by 4 bases and J by 5 bases, with 12 bases between them. This CDR3 region has 14 residues. Germline CDR1 SGHDT, CDR2 YYEEEE. CDR3: CASSPGAPNEKLFF. The CDR3 nucleotides are TGTGCCAGCAGCCCGGGGGCACCGAATGAAAAACTGTTTTTT.

This clonotype has more than one count but fewer than ten. V is TRBV7-9 and J is TRBJ1-2; TRBD1 aligns across 7 bases. J lost 8 bases, V lost 4 bases, and 13 bases had no gene match. Germline V gene sequence: CDR1 SEHNR, CDR2 FQNEAQ (reference sequence). The CDR3 is made up of 15 amino acids. CDR3 residues: CASSSFAAGGSGYTF. The CDR3 DNA is TGTGCCAGCAGCTCCTTCGCTGCAGGGGGAAGCGGCTACACCTTC.

This clonotype has a count of ten or more. The genes are TRBV7-2 and TRBJ1-1; 10 nucleotides agree with TRBD1. With 7 bases clipped from V and 2 bases from J, the junction kept 7 bases outside the gene matches. The germline gives CDR1 SGHTA, CDR2 FQGNSA. This CDR3 comprises 15 residues. In DNA form, the CDR3 reads TGTGCCAGCAAACCGGGACAGGGGACTAACACTGAAGCTTTCTTT. Its protein is CASKPGQGTNTEAFF.